This T cell receptor (beta chain) was observed in a study of T cell changes during pregnancy in multiple sclerosis. The data were produced by immunoSEQ multiplex PCR, yet TCRdb's version contains in-frame clones alone and is incomplete. The sample holds tens of thousands of clones, nearly 95% seen once. CDR3 size: 15 residues. J lost 2 bases, V lost 3 bases, and 3 bases had no gene match. Germline CDR1 and CDR2: MDHEN and SYDVKM. This clone has just a few counts. Other DNA sequences in the sample encode the same CDR3. This clonotype was sampled from a female donor with multiple sclerosis, enrolled in a pregnancy study. This chain connects TRBV28 to TRBJ1-2, with 10 bases lining up with TRBD1. The sample here was peripheral blood, taken in the second trimester of pregnancy. The CDR3 loop is CASSLGTGANYGYTF. DNA of the CDR3: TGTGCCAGCAGTTTGGGGACAGGGGCGAACTATGGCTACACCTTC.